The text below deals with one T cell receptor (beta chain). 13 Jbeta primers and 60 Vbeta primers were used for the PCR. Repertoires were generated with immunoSEQ multiplex PCR, while TCRdb's copy carries only in-frame clones and drops some. Among about 110,000 clones listed, around 80% were seen once. This entry is derived from a study of cytomegalovirus exposure and HLA in healthy donors. From germline, CDR1 is MGHDK and CDR2 SYGVNS. V was shortened by 8 bases and J by 0 bases, with 8 bases between the two germline ends. The CDR3 contains 13 residues. The sequenced material came from PBMCs. This sequence joins TRBV25-1 and TRBJ2-4; D perhaps matches TRBD2 (6 bases). This clonotype was sampled from a male donor in good health and CMV-seronegative. The CDR3 here is CASVGLAKNIQYF. DNA of the CDR3: TGTGCCAGCGTGGGACTAGCCAAAAACATTCAGTACTTC.